This T cell receptor (beta chain) was sequenced for a study of technical replicates of blood from a handful of donors (dated 2017 in TCRdb). This clone has only a few counts. It has no known antigen specificity. No qualities accompany the bases; no much larger clone lies one base away. To prepare the library, the immunoSEQ multiplex PCR assay was applied. The clones in this table, taken by TCRdb from immuneACCESS, are in-frame only. Not every clone is retained; where verified, under half of the shortfall comes from an unresolved V gene, and the cause of the rest is unknown. The sample yields 75,000 to 90,000 clones; 90% to 95% were counted once. The top ten hold 0.27% of the sample. V and J lose 2 bases and 7 bases, and a span of 12 bases separates them. Measured from the cysteine to the phenylalanine, the CDR3 is 13 residues long. Only CDR3 DNA remains: 39 bases, in frame from the first base. CDR1 and CDR2, looked up from the germline V gene, are SGHDT and YYEEEE.

The sequenced material came from T cells isolated from PBMCs. Recombination joined TRBV5-6 with TRBJ1-1; a weak D assignment points to TRBD1 (6 bases agree). The receptor was derived from a human donor in good health. The CDR3: CASSLWGGDEAFF. Here is the DNA: TGTGCCAGCAGCTTATGGGGGGGCGATGAAGCTTTCTTT.